Shown below are 2 T cell receptor beta chains from a single sample sequenced in a study of a mutant IDH1 vaccine in newly diagnosed glioma. As to time point: baseline, week 1 (first vaccination visit). The treatment here: pre-vaccination baseline after standard-of-care therapy. This table comes from immunoSEQ multiplex PCR, and its TCRdb copy is limited to in-frame clones, with some not included. The sample lists around 100,000 clones; over 75% were seen once. The sample was PBMCs, taken from a glioma patient treated with radiotherapy, temozolomide or both. The receptors were sampled from a man aged 35-49 years with glioma. Some clones in this sample may be carry-over from other donors' samples.

This chain links TRBV2 with TRBJ2-5, with D maybe TRBD2 (6 bases). This CDR3 spans 17 amino acids. With 2 bases removed from V and 7 bases from J, the gap between germline ends came to 23 bases. Germline CDR1 is SNHLY and CDR2 is FYNNEI. In DNA form, the CDR3 reads TGTGCCAGCAGTGAAAAAGCGGGTGCCCGATTTGTAGGGACCCAGTACTTC. Translated: CASSEKAGARFVGTQYF.

The chain joins TRBV30 to TRBJ1-2; no clear D. The germline V gene has CDR1 GTSNPN and CDR2 SVGIG (reference sequence). The V end lost 2 bases, the J end lost 8 bases, and 12 bases lay between the germline ends. The length of the CDR3 is 12 residues. CDR3 in amino acids: CAWSLTARGYTF. CDR3 bases: TGTGCCTGGAGTCTGACTGCGAGAGGCTACACCTTC.